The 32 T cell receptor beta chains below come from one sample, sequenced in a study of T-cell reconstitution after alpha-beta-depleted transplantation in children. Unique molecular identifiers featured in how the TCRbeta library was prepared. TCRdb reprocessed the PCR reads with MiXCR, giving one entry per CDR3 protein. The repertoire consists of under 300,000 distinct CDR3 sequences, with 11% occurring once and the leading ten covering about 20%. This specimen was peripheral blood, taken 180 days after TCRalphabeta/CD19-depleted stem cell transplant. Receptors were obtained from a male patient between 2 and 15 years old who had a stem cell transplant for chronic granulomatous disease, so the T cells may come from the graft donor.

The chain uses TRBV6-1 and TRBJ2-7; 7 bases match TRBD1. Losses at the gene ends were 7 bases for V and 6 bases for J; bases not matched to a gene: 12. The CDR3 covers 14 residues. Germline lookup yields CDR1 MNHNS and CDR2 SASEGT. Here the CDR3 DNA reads TGTGCCAGCAAGCTAACGACAGGGTCGGCCGAGCAGTACTTC. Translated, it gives CASKLTTGSAEQYF.

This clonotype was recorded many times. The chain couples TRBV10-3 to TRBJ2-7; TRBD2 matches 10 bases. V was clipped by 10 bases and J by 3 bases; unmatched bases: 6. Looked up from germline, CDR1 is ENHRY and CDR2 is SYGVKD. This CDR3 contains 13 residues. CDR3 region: CATASGRVYEQYF. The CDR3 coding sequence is TGTGCCACCGCTAGCGGGAGAGTCTACGAGCAGTACTTC.

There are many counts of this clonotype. CDR3 in amino acids: CASSFPQGQTEQFF. In DNA form, the CDR3 reads TGTGCCAGCAGTTTCCCGCAAGGCCAAACCGAGCAGTTCTTC. This chain connects TRBV28 to TRBJ2-1; D is unresolved. The CDR3 spans 14 residues. Germline CDR1 is MDHEN and CDR2 is SYDVKM. V was cut by 3 bases and J by 10 bases, with 16 bases left in between.

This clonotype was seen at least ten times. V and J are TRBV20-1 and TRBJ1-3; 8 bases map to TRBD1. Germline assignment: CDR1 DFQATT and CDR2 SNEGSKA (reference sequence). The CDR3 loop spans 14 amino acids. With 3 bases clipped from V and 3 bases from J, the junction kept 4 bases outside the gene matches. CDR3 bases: TGCAGTGCTAGGGACAGGGTGTTTGGAAACACCATATATTTT. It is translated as CSARDRVFGNTIYF.

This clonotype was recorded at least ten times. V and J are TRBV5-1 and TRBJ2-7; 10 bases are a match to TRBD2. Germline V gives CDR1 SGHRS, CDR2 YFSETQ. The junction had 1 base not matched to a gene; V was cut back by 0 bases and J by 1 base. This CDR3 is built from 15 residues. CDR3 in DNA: TGCGCCAGCAGCTTGGAACTAGCGGGATCCTACGAGCAGTACTTC. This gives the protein CASSLELAGSYEQYF.

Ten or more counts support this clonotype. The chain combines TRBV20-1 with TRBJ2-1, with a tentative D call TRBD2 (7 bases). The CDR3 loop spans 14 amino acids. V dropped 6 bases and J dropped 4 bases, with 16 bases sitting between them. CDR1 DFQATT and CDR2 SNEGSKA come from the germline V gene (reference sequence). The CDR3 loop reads CSAPPRGGYNEQFF. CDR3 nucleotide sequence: TGCAGTGCCCCCCCGAGGGGGGGTTACAATGAGCAGTTCTTC.

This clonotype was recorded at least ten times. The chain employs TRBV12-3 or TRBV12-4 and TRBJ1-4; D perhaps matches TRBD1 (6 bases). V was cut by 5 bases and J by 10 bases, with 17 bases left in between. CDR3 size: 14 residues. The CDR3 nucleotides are TGTGCCAGCAGTCTGAGGGGGGCGGCGGGAAAACTGTTTTTT. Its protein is CASSLRGAAGKLFF.

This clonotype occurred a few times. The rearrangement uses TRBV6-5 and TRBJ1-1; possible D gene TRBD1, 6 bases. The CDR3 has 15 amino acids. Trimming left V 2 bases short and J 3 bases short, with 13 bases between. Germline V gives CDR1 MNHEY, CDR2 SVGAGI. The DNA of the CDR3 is TGTGCCAGCAGTTACGTCGACAGGAGCTACACTGAAGCTTTCTTT. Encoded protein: CASSYVDRSYTEAFF.

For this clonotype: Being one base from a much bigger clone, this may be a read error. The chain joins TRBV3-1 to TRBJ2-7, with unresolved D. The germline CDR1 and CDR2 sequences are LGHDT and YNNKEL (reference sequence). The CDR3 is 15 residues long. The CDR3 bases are TGTGCCAGCTGCCAAGGATTTATGGCGTCGTACGAGCAGTACTTC. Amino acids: CASCQGFMASYEQYF.

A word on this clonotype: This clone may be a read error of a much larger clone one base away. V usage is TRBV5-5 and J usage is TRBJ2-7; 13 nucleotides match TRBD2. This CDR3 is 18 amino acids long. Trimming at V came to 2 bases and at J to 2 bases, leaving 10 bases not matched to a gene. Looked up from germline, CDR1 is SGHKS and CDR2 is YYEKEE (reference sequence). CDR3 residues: CASSLPQKLAGGAYEQYF. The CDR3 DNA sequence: TGTGCCAGCAGCTTACCACAAAAACTAGCGGGAGGGGCCTACGAGCAGTACTTC.

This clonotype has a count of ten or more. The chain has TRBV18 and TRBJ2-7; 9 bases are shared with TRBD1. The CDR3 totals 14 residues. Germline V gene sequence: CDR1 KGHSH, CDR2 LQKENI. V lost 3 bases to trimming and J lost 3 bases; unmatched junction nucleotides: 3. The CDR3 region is CASSPGGQGYEQYF. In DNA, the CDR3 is TGTGCCAGCTCACCCGGGGGACAGGGCTACGAGCAGTACTTC.

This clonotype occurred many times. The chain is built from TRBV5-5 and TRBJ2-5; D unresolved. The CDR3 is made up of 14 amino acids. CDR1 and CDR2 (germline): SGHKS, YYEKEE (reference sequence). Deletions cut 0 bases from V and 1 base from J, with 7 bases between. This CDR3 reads CASSLGQFQETQYF. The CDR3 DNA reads TGTGCCAGCAGCTTGGGCCAGTTCCAAGAGACCCAGTACTTC. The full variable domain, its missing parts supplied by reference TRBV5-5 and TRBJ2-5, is DAGVTQSPTHLIKTRGQQVTLRCSPISGHKSVSWYQQVLGQGPQFIFQYYEKEERGRGNFPDRFSARQFPNYSSELNVNALLLGDSALYLCASSLGQFQETQYFGPGTRLLVL.

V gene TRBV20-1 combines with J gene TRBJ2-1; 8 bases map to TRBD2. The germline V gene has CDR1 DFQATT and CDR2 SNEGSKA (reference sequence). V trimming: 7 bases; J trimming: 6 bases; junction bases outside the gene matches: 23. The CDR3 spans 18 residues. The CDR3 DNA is TGCAGTGGGAACGGAGCGGGAGCAGGACCTAGGGTTTTCAATGAGCAGTTCTTC. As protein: CSGNGAGAGPRVFNEQFF.

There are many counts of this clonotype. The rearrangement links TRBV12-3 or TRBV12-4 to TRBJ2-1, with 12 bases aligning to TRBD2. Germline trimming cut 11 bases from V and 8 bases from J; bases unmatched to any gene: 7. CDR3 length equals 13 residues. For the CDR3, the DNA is TGTGCCGGCGCCCTAGCGGGAGGGCATGAGCAGTTCTTC. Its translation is CAGALAGGHEQFF.

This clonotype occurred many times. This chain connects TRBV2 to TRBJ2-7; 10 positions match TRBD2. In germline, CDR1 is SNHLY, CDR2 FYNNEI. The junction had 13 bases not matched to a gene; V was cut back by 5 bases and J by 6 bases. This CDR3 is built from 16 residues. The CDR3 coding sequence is TGTGCCAGCAGTTCCCCGAGTGGGCTAGCGGGAGTCGAGCAGTACTTC. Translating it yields CASSSPSGLAGVEQYF.

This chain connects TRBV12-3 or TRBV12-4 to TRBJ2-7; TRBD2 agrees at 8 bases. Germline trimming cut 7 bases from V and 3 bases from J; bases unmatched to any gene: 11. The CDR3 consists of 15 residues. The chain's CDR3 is CASKGPGSGIYEQYF. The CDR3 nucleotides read TGTGCCAGCAAGGGGCCGGGTAGCGGGATCTACGAGCAGTACTTC.

The CDR3: CASSPIGGAFNEQFF. In nucleotides, the CDR3 is TGTGCCAGCAGCCCCATAGGGGGGGCTTTCAATGAGCAGTTCTTC. J is TRBJ2-1 and V is TRBV11-2; TRBD2 is a possible D gene (7 bases). CDR1 is SGHAT and CDR2 is FQNNGV in the germline V gene. This CDR3 spans 15 amino acids. With 5 bases removed from V and 6 bases from J, the gap between germline ends came to 17 bases.

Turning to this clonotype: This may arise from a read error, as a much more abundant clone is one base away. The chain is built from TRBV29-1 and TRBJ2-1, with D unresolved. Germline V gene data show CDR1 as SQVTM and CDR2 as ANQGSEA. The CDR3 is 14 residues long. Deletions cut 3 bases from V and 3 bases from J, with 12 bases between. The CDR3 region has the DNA TGCAGCGTTGAGGGGATGCAAAACTACAATGAGCAGTTCTTC. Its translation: CSVEGMQNYNEQFF.

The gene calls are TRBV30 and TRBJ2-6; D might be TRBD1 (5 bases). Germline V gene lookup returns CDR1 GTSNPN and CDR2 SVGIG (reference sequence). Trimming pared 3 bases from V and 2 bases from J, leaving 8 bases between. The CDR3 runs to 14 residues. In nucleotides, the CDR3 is TGTGCCTGGAGGTGGGGCGCTGGGGCCAACGTCCTGACTTTC. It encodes CAWRWGAGANVLTF.

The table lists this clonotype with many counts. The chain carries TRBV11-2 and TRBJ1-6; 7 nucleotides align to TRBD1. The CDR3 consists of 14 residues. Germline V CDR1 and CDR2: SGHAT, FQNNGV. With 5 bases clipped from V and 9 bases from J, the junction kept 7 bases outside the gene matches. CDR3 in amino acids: CASSPRQGSSPLHF. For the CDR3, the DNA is TGTGCCAGCAGCCCCAGACAGGGCTCTTCACCCCTCCACTTT. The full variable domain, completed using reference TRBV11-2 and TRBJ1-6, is EAGVAQSPRYKIIEKRQSVAFWCNPISGHATLYWYQQILGQGPKLLIQFQNNGVVDDSQLPKDRFSAERLKGVDSTLKIQPAKLEDSAVYLCASSPRQGSSPLHFGNGTRLTVT.

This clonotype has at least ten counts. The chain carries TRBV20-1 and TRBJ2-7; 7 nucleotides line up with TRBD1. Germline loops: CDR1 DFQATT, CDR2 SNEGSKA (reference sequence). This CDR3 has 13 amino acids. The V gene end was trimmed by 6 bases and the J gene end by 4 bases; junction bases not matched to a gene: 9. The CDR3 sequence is CSARPGQKYEQYF. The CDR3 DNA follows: TGCAGTGCGCGACCGGGACAGAAATACGAGCAGTACTTC.

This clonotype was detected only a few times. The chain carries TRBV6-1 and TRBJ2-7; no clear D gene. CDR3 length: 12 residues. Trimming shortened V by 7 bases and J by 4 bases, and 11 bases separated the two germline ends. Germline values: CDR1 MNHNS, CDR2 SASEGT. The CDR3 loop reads CASMVRRYEQYF. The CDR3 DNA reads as TGTGCCAGCATGGTGCGAAGGTACGAGCAGTACTTC.

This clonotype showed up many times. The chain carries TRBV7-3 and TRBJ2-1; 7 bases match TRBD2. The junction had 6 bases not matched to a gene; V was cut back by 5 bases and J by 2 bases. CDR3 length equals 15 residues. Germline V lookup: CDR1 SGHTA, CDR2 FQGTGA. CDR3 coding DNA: TGTGCCAGCAGCCCTAGTGGGACTACCTACAATGAGCAGTTCTTC. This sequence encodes CASSPSGTTYNEQFF.

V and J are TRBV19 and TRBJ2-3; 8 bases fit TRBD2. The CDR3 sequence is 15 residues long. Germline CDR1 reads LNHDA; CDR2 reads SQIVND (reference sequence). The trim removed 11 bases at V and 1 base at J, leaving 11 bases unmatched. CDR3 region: CALSCTSGGTDTQYF. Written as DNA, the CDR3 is TGTGCCCTCAGCTGTACTAGCGGAGGCACAGATACGCAGTATTTT.

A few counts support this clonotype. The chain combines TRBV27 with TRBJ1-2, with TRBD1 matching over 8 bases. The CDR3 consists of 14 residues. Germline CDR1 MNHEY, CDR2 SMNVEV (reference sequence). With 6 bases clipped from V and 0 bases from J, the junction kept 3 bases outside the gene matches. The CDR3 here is CASRDRGPNYGYTF. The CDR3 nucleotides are TGTGCCAGCAGAGACAGGGGACCTAACTATGGCTACACCTTC.

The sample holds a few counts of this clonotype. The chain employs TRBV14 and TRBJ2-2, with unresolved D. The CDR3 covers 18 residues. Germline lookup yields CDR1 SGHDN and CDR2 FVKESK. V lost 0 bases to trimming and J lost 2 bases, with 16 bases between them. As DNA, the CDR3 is TGTGCCAGCAGCCAAGATCTTGGGTGGAAACTTAACACCGGGGAGCTGTTTTTT. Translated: CASSQDLGWKLNTGELFF. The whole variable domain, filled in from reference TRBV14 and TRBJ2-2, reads EAGVTQFPSHSVIEKGQTVTLRCDPISGHDNLYWYRRVMGKEIKFLLHFVKESKQDESGMPNNRFLAERTGGTYSTLKVQPAELEDSGVYFCASSQDLGWKLNTGELFFGEGSRLTVL.

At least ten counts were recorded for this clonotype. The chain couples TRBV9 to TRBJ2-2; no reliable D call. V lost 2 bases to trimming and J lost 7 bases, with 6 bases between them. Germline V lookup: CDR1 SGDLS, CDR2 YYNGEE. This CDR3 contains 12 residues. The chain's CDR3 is CASSVSNGELFF. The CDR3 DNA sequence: TGTGCCAGCAGCGTGAGCAACGGGGAGCTGTTTTTT.

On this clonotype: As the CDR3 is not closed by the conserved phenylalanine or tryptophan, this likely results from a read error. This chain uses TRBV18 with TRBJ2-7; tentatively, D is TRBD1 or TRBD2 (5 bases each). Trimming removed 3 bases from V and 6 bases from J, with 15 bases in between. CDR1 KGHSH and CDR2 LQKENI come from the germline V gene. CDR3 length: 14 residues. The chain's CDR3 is CASSPHHGGSEQYL. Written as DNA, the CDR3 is TGTGCCAGCTCACCGCACCATGGGGGTAGCGAGCAGTACCTC.

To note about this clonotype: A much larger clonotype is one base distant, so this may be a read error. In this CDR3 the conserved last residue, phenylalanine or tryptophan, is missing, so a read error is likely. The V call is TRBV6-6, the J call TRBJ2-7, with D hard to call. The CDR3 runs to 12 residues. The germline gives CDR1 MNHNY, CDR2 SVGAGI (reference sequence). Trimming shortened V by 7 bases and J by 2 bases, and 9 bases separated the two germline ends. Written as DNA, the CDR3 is TGTGCCAGCACGGCCTCCCCCTACGAGCAGTACCTC. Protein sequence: CASTASPYEQYL.

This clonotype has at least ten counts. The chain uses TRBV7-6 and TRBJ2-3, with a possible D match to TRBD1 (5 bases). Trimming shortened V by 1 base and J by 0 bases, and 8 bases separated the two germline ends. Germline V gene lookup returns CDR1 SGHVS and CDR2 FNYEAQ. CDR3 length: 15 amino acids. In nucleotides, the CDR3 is TGTGCCAGCAGCTTAGTGTGGGGCAGCACAGATACGCAGTATTTT. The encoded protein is CASSLVWGSTDTQYF.

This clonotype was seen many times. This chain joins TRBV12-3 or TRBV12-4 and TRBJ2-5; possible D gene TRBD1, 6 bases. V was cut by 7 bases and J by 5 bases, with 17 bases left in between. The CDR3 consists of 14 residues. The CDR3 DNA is TGTGCCAGCACCCTCGGGACATCCCTCGAGACCCAGTACTTC. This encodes CASTLGTSLETQYF.

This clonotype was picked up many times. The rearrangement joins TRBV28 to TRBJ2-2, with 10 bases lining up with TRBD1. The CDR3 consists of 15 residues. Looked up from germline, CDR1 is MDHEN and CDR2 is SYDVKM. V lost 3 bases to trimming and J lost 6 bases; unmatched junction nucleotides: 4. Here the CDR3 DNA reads TGTGCCAGCAGTTTGGGACAGGGGAGGGCCGGGGAGCTGTTTTTT. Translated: CASSLGQGRAGELFF.